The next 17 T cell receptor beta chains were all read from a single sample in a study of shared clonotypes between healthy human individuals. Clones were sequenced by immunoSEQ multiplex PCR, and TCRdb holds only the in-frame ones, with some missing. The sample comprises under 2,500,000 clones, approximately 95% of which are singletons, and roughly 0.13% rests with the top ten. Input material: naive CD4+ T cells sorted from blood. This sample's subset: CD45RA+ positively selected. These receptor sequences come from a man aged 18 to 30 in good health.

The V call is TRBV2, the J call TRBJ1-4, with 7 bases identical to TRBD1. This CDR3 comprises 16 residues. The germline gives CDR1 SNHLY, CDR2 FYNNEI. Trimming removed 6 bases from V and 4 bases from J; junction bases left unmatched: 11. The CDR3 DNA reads TGTGCCAGCAGCGCCTATCCGGGACAGTATAATGAAAAACTGTTTTTT. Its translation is CASSAYPGQYNEKLFF.

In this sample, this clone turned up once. CDR3 protein: CASSGWGLSSTDTQYF. DNA for the CDR3: TGTGCCAGCAGCGGATGGGGCTTATCTAGCACAGATACGCAGTATTTT. V is TRBV7-8 and J is TRBJ2-3, with TRBD1 as a possible D gene (5 bases). Germline lookup yields CDR1 SGHVS and CDR2 FQNEAQ. V was shortened by 5 bases and J by 0 bases, with 15 bases between the two germline ends. The CDR3 contains 16 residues.

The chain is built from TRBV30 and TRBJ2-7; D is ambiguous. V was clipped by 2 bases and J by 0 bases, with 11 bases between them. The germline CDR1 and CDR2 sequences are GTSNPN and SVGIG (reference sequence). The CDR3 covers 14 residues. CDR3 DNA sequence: TGTGCCTGGAGTTCCGACCCTCGCTCCTACGAGCAGTACTTC. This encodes CAWSSDPRSYEQYF.

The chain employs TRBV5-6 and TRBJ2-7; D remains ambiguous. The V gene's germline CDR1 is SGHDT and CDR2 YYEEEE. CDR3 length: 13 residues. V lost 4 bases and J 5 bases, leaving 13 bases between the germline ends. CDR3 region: CASSLVGKNEQYF. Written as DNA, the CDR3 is TGTGCCAGCAGCCTGGTAGGGAAGAACGAGCAGTACTTC.

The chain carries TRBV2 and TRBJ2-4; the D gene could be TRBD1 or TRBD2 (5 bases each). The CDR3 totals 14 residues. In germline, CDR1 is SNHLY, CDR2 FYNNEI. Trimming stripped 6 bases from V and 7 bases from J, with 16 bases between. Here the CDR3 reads CASRSGISGNIQYF. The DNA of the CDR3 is TGTGCCAGCAGATCAGGGATTTCGGGGAACATTCAGTACTTC.

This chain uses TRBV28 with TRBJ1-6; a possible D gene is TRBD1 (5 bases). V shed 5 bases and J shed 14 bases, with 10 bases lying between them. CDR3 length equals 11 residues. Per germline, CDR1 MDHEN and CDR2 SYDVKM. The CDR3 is CASSRDFTLHF. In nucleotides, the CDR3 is TGTGCCAGCAGTCGGGACTTCACCCTCCACTTT.

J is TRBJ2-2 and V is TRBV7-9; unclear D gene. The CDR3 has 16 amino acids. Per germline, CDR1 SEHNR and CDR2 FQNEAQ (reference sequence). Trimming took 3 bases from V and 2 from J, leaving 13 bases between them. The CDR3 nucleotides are TGTGCCAGCAGCTTTAAGACAACCACCAACACCGGGGAGCTGTTTTTT. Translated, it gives CASSFKTTTNTGELFF.

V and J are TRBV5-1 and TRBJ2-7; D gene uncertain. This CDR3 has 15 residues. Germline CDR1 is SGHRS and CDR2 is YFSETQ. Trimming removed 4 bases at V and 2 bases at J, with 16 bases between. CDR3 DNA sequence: TGCGCCAGCAGCCGAGAAATCGGAGTCGCCTACGAGCAGTACTTC. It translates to CASSREIGVAYEQYF.

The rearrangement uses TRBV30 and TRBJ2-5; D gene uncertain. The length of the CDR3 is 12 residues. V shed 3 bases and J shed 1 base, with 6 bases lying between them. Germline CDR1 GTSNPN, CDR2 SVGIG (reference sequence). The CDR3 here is CAWSALQETQYF. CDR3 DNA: TGTGCCTGGAGCGCGCTCCAAGAGACCCAGTACTTC.

DNA for the CDR3: TGTGCCAGCTCAGAAGACCTCGGGACCCTGTATGGCTACACCTTC. Translation gives CASSEDLGTLYGYTF. J is TRBJ1-2 and V is TRBV18; D is possibly TRBD1 (5 bases). The length of the CDR3 is 15 residues. CDR1 is KGHSH, CDR2 LQKENI, per germline. V was trimmed by 5 bases and J by 5 bases, leaving 18 bases between them.

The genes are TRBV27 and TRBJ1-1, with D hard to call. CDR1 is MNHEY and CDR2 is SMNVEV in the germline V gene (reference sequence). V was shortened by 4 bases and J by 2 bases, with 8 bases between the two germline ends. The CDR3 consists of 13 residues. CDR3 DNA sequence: TGTGCCAGCAGTTCCTGGCTAAACACTGAAGCTTTCTTT. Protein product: CASSSWLNTEAFF.

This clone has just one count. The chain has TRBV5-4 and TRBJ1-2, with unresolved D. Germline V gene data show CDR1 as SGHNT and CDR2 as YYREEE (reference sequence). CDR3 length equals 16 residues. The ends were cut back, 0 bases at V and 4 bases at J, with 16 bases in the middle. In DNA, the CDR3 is TGTGCCAGCAGCTTGGACTCTGGTCCGGACTTCTATGGCTACACCTTC. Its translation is CASSLDSGPDFYGYTF.

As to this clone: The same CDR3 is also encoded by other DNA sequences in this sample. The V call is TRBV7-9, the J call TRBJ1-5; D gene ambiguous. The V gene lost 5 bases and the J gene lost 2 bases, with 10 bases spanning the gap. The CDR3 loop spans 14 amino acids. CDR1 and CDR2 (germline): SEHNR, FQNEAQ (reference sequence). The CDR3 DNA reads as TGTGCCAGCAGCCCGACCGGGGGCAATCAGCCCCAGCATTTT. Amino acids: CASSPTGGNQPQHF.

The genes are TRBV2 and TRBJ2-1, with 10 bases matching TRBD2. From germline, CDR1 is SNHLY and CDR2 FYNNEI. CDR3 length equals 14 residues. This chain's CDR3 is CVFRLAGASNEQFF. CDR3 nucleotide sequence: TGTGTCTTCCGGCTAGCGGGGGCCTCAAATGAGCAGTTCTTC.

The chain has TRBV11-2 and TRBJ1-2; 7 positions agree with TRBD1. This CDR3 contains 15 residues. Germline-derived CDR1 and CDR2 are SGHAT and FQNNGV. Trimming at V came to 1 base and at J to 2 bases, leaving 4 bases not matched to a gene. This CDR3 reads CASSLASDRNYGYTF. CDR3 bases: TGTGCCAGCAGCTTAGCCTCGGACAGGAACTATGGCTACACCTTC.

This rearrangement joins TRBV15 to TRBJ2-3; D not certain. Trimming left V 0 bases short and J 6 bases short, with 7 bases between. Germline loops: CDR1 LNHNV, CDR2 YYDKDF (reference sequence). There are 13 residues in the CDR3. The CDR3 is CATSREGSDTQYF. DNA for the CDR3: TGTGCCACCAGCAGAGAAGGCTCGGATACGCAGTATTTT.

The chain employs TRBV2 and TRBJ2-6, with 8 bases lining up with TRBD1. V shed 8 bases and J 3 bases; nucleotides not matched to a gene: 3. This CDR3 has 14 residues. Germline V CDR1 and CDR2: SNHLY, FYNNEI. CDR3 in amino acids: CASADRGGANVLTF. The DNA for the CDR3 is TGTGCCAGCGCAGACAGGGGTGGGGCCAACGTCCTGACTTTC.